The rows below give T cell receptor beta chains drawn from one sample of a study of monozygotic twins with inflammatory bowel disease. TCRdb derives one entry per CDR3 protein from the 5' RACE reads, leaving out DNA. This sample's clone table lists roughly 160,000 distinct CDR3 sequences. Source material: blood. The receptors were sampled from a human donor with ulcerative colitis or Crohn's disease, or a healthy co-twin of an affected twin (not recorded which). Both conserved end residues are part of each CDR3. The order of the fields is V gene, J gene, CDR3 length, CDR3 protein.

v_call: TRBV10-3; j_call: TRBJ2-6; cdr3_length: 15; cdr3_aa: CAVSEYRAGANVLTF
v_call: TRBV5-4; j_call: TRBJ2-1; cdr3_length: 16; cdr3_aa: CASSLPGPRGVNEQFF
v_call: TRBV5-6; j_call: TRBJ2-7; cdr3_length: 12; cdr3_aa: CASGAAYYEQYF
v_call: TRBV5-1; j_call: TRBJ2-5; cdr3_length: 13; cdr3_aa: CASSLRPQETQYF
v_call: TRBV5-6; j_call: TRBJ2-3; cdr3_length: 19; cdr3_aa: CASSSGGRGLAGFTDTQYF
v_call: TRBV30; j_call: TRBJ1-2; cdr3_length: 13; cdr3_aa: CASTGLRAYGYTF
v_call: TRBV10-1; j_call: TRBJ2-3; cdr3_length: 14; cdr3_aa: CASSERGAVDTQYF
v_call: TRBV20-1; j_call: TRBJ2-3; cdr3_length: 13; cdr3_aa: CSARWRPTDTQYF
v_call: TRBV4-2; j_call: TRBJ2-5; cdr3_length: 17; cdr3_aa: CASSQEKAAGLQETQYF
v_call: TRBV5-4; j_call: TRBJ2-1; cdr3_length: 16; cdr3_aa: CASSLGTSGTYNEQFF
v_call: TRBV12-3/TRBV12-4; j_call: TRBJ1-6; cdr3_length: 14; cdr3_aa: CASSSRGGNSPLHF
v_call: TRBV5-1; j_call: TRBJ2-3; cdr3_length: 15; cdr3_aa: CASSPGTSAPDTQYF
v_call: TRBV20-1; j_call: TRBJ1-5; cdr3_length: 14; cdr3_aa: CSAPFRTGNQPQHF
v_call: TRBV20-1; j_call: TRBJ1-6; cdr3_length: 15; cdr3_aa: CSALPRRSVESPLHF
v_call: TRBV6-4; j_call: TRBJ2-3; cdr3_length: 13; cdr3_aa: CASSDRGADTQYF
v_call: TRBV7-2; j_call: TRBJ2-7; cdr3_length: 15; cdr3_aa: CASSLGRVGPREQYF
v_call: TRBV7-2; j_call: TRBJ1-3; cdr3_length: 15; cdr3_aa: CASSPDSGSGNTIYF
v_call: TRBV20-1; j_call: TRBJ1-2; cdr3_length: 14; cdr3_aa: CSARDPSGSHGYTF
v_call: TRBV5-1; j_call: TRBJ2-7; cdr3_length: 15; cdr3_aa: CASSPQGVVGYEQYF
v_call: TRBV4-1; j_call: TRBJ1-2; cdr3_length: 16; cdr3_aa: CASSQDERGRVYGYTF
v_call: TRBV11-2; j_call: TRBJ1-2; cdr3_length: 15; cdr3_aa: CASRKPGQRFYGYTF
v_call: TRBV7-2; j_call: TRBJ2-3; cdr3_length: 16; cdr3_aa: CASSHGLAQGTDTQYF
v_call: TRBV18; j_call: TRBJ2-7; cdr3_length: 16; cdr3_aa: CASSPPTSGRSHEQYF
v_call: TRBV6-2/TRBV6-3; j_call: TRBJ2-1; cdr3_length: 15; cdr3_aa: CASSYGVLSYNEQFF
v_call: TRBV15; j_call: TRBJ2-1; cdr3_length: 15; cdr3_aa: CATSRDRMSYNEQLF
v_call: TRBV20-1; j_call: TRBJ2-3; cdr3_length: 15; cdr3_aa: CSAAHGEGGADTQYF
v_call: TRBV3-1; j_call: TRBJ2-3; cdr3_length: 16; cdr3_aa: CASSHLAGGGTDTQYF
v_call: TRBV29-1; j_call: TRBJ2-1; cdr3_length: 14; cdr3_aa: CSVLGPPSYNEQFF